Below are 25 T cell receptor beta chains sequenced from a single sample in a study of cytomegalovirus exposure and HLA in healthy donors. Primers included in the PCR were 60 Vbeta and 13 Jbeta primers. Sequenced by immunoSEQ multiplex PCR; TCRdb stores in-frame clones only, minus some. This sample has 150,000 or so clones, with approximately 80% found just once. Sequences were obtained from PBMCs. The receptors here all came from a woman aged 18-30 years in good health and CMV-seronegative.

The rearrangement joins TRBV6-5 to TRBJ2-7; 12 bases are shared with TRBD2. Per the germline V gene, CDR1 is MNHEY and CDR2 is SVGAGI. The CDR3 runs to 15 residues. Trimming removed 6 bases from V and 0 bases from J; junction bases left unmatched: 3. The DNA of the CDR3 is TGTGCCAGCAGACGGACTAGCGGGACCTCCTACGAGCAGTACTTC. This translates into CASRRTSGTSYEQYF.

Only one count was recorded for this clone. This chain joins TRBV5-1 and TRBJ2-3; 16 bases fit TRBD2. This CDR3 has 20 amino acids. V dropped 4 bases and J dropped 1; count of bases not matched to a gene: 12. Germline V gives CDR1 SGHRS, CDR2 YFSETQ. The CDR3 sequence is CASSAPGLAGGQRRTDTQYF. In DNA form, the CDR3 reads TGCGCCAGCAGCGCCCCGGGACTAGCGGGAGGGCAGCGTCGCACAGATACGCAGTATTTT.

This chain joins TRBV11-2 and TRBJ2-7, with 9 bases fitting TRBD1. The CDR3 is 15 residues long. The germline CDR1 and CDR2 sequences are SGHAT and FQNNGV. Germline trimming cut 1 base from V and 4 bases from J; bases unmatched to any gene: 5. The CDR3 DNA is TGTGCCAGCAGCTTAGGACAGGGGGGACTTTACGAGCAGTACTTC. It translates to CASSLGQGGLYEQYF.

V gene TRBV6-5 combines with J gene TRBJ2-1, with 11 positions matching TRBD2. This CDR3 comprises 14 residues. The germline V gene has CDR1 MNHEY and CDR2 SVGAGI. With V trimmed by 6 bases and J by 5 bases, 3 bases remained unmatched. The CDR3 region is CASSRGLADNEQFF. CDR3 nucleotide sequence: TGTGCCAGCAGCCGGGGACTAGCGGACAATGAGCAGTTCTTC.

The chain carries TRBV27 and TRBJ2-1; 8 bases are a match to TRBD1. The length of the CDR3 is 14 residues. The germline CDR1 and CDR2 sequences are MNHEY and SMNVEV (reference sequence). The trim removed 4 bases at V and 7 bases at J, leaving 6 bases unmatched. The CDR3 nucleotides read TGTGCCAGCAGTTCAGGGGGCGCAGGGAATGAGCAGTTCTTC. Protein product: CASSSGGAGNEQFF.

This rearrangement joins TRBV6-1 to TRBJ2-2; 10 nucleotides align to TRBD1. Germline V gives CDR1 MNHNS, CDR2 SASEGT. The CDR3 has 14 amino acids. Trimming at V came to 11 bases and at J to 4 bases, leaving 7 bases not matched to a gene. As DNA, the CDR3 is TGTGCCGCAAAGGGACAGGGGTCCACCGGGGAGCTGTTTTTT. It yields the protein CAAKGQGSTGELFF.

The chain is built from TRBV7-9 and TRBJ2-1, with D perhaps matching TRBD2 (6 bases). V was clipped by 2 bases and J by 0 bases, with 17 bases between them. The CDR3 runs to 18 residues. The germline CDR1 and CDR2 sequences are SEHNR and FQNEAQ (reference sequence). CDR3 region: CASSLRRGEEGSYNEQFF. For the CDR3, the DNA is TGTGCCAGCAGCTTAAGACGCGGGGAGGAAGGCTCCTACAATGAGCAGTTCTTC. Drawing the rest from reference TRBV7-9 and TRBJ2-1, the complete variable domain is DTGVSQNPRHKITKRGQNVTFRCDPISEHNRLYWYRQTLGQGPEFLTYFQNEAQLEKSRLLSDRFSAERPKGSFSTLEIQRTEQGDSAMYLCASSLRRGEEGSYNEQFFGPGTRLTVL.

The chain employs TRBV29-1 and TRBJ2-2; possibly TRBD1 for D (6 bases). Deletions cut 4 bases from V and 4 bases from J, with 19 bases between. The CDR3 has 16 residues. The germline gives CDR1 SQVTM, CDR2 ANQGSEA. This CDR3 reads CSVGFGAGAGTGELFF. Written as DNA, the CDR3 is TGCAGCGTTGGATTTGGGGCAGGGGCGGGCACCGGGGAGCTGTTTTTT.

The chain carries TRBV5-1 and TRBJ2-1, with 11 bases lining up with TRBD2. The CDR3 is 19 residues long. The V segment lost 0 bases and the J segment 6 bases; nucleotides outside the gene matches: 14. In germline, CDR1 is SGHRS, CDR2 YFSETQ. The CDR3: CASSLGPRLAGRGSNEQFF. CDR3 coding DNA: TGCGCCAGCAGCTTGGGGCCTCGACTAGCGGGAAGGGGGTCCAATGAGCAGTTCTTC.

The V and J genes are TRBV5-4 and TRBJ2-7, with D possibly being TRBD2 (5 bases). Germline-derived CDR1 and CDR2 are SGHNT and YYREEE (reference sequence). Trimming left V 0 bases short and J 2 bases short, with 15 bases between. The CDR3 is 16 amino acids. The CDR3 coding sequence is TGTGCCAGCAGCTTGGGTGGGAGTAGGTCCACCTACGAGCAGTACTTC. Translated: CASSLGGSRSTYEQYF.

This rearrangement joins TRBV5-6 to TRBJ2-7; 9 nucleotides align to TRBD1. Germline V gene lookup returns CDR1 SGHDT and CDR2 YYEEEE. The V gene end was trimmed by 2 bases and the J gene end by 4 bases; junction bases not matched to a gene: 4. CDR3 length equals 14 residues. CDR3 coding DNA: TGTGCCAGCAGCTTAGGGGACAGGGCTTACGAGCAGTACTTC. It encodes CASSLGDRAYEQYF. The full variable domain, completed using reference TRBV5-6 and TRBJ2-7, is DAGVTQSPTHLIKTRGQQVTLRCSPKSGHDTVSWYQQALGQGPQFIFQYYEEEERQRGNFPDRFSGHQFPNYSSELNVNALLLGDSALYLCASSLGDRAYEQYFGPGTRLTVT.

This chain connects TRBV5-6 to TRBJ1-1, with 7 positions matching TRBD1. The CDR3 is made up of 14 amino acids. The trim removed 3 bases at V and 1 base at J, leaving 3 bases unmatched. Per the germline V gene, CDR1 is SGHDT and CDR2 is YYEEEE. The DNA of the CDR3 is TGTGCCAGCAGCTATGGGACAGCGAACACTGAAGCTTTCTTT. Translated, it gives CASSYGTANTEAFF.

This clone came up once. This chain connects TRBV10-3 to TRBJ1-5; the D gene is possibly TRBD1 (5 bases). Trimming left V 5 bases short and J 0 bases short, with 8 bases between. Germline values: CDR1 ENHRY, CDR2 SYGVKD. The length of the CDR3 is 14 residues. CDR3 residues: CAISSTDSNQPQHF. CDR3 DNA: TGTGCCATCAGTTCGACAGATAGCAATCAGCCCCAGCATTTT.

The CDR3 DNA sequence: TGTGCCAGCAGTTACGGGACAGGGACTTCGGGCTACACCTTC. This encodes CASSYGTGTSGYTF. The genes are TRBV6-5 and TRBJ1-2; 9 bases align to TRBD1. J gave up 8 bases and V 2 bases, and 6 bases lay outside the gene matches. Germline-derived CDR1 and CDR2 are MNHEY and SVGAGI. The CDR3 covers 14 residues.

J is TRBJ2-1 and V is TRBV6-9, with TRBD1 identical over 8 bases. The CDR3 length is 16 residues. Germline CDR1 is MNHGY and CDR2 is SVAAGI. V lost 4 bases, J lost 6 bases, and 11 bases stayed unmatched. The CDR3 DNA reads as TGTGCCAGCAGTTCCCAGAGATCGGACAGGGTCAATGAGCAGTTCTTC. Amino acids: CASSSQRSDRVNEQFF.

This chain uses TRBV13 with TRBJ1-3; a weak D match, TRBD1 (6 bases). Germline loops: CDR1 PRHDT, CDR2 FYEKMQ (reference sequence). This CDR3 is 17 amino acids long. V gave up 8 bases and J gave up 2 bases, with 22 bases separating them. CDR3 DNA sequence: TGTGCCAGCCAGTCTGTTAAACGGACAGTTCCTGGAAACACCATATATTTT. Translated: CASQSVKRTVPGNTIYF. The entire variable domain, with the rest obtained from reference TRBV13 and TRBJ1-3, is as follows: AAGVIQSPRHLIKEKRETATLKCYPIPRHDTVYWYQQGPGQDPQFLISFYEKMQSDKGSIPDRFSAQQFSDYHSELNMSSLELGDSALYFCASQSVKRTVPGNTIYFGEGSWLTVV.

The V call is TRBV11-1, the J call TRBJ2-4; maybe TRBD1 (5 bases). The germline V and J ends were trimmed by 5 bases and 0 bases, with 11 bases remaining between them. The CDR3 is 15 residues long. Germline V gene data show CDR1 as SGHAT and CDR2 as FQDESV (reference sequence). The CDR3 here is CASSGNQGAKNIQYF. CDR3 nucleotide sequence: TGTGCCAGCAGCGGCAATCAGGGAGCCAAAAACATTCAGTACTTC.

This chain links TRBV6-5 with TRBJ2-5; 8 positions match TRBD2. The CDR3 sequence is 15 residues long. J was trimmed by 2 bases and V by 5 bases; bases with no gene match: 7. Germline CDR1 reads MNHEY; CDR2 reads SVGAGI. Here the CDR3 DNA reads TGTGCCAGCAGTCGACTAGCGATCGGGCAAGAGACCCAGTACTTC. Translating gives CASSRLAIGQETQYF.

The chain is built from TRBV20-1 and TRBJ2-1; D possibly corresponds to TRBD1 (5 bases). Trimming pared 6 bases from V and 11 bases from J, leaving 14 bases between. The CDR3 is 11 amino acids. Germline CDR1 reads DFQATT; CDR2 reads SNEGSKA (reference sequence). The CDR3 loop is CSAVTQEQQFF. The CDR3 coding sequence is TGCAGTGCCGTGACACAGGAACAGCAGTTCTTC.

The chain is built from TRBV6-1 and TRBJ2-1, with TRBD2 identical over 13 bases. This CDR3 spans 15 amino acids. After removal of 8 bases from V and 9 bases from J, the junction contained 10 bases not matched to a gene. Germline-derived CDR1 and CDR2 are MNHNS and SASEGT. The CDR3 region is CASQRGTSGMIEQFF. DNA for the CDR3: TGTGCCAGCCAACGTGGGACTAGCGGGATGATTGAGCAGTTCTTC.

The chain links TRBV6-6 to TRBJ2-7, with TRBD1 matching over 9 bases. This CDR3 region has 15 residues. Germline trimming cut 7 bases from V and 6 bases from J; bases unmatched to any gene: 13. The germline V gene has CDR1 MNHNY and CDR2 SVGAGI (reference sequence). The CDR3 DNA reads TGTGCCAGCACTGTAGGGACAGGGTCTTCGAGCGAGCAGTACTTC. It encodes CASTVGTGSSSEQYF.

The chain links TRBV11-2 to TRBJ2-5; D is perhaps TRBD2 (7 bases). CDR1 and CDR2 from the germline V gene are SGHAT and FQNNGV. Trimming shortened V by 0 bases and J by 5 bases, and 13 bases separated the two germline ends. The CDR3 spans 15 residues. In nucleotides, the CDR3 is TGTGCCAGCAGCTTAGATGGGGGGGGCTGGGAGACCCAGTACTTC. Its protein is CASSLDGGGWETQYF.

CDR3 in amino acids: CASSRGTGRPGELFF. The DNA of the CDR3 is TGTGCCAGCAGCCGAGGGACAGGGAGGCCCGGGGAGCTGTTTTTT. This rearrangement joins TRBV7-9 to TRBJ2-2; 9 nucleotides align to TRBD1. The CDR3 runs 15 residues. The junction had 7 bases not matched to a gene; V was cut back by 5 bases and J by 6 bases. Germline V CDR1 and CDR2: SEHNR, FQNEAQ (reference sequence).

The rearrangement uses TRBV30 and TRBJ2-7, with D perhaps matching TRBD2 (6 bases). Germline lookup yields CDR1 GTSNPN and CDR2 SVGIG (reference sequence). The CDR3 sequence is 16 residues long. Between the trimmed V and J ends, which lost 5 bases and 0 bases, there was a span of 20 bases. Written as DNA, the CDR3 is TGTGCCTGGGGTCCTCAGGGACTCCGGAGCTCCTACGAGCAGTACTTC. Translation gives CAWGPQGLRSSYEQYF.

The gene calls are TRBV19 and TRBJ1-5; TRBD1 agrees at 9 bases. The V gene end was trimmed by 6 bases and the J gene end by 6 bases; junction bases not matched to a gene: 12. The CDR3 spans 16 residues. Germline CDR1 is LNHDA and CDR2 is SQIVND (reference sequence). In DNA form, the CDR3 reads TGTGCCAGTAGCCCTGGCACAGGGGGCGAGGGTCAGCCCCAGCATTTT. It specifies CASSPGTGGEGQPQHF.